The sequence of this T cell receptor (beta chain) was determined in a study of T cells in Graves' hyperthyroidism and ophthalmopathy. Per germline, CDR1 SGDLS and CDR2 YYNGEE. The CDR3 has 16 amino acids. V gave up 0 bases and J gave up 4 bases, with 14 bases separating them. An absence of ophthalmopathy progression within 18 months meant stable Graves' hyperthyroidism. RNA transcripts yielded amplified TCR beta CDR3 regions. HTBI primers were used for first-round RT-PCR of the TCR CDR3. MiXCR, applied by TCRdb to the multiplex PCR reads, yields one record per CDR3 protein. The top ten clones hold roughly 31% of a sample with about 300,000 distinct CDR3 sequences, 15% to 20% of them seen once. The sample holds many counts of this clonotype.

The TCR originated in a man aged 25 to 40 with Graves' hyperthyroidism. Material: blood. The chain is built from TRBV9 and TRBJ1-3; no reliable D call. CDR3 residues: CASSVGRADDGNTIYF. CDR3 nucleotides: TGTGCCAGCAGCGTAGGGCGCGCGGACGACGGAAACACCATATATTTT.